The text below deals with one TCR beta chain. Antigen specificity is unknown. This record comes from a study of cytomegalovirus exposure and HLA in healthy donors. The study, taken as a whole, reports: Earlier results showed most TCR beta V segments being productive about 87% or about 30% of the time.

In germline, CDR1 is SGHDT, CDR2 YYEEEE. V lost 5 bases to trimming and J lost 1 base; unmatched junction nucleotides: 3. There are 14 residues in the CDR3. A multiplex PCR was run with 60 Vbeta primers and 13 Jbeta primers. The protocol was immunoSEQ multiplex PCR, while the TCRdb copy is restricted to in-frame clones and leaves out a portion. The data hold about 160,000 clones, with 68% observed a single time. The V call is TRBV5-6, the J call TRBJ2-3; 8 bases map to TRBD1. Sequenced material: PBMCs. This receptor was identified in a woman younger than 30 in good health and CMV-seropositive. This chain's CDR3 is CASSWTGRTDTQYF. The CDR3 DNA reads TGTGCCAGCAGTTGGACAGGGCGCACAGATACGCAGTATTTT.